This T cell receptor (beta chain) originates from a study of shared clonotypes between healthy human individuals. The V end was cut by 0 bases, the J end by 3 bases, with 14 bases between. The germline V gene encodes CDR1 LGHNA and CDR2 YSLEER. CDR3 length: 16 amino acids. Terminally differentiated effector memory CD45RA+ cells were left out of the naive CD8 fraction, which was CD45RO-negative and positively selected for CCR7. Some clones are missing from TCRdb's copy, which holds only in-frame ones; the method was immunoSEQ multiplex PCR. The sample has 1.5 million to 2.5 million clones, over 85% seen once.

The chain joins TRBV4-3 to TRBJ1-1; tentatively, D is TRBD1 (6 bases). The sequenced material came from naive CD8+ T cells sorted from blood. This receptor was obtained from a man aged 18-30 years in good health. The CDR3 DNA reads as TGCGCCAGCAGCCAAGAGGGGGGGCGGGGCTACACTGAAGCTTTCTTT. This sequence encodes CASSQEGGRGYTEAFF.